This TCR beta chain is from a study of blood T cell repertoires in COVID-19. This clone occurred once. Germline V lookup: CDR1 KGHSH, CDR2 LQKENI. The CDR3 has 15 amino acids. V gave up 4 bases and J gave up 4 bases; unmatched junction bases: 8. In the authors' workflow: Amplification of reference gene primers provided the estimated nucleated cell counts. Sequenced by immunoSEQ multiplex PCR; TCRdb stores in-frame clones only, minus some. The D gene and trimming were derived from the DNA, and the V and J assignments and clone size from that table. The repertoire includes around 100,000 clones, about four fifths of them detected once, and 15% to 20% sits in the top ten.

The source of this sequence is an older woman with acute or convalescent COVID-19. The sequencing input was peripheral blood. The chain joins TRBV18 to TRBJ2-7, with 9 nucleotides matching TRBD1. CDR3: CASSLFVGQGYEQYF. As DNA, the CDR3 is TGTGCCAGCTCACTCTTTGTGGGACAGGGTTACGAGCAGTACTTC.